This T cell receptor (beta chain) was retrieved from a study of T cell responses to AZD1222 COVID-19 vaccine. Study-wide results and limits: Seropositive AZD1222 recipients at baseline numbered only five to seven.

Notes on this clone: Its antigen is undetermined.

This CDR3 has 13 residues. The germline gives CDR1 SNHLY, CDR2 FYNNEI. Germline trimming cut 11 bases from V and 6 bases from J; bases unmatched to any gene: 9. The table came from immunoSEQ multiplex PCR; TCRdb's copy has only in-frame clones and leaves some out. Found here are over 100,000 clones, around 86% of them singletons; the top ten hold approximately 3%. The clonotype comes from an adult who received the MenACWY meningococcal vaccine as a control. Specimen: peripheral blood, collected 28 days after the second dose of the MenACWY control vaccine. The chain carries TRBV2 and TRBJ1-1; 10 bases line up with TRBD1. The CDR3 loop is CAGRGQGSSEAFF. As DNA, the CDR3 is TGTGCCGGTCGGGGACAGGGGTCCTCTGAAGCTTTCTTT. Full variable domain (outside the CDR3, taken from reference TRBV2 and TRBJ1-1): EPEVTQTPSHQVTQMGQEVILRCVPISNHLYFYWYRQILGQKVEFLVSFYNNEISEKSEIFDDQFSVERPDGSNFTLKIRSTKLEDSAMYFCAGRGQGSSEAFFGQGTRLTVV.